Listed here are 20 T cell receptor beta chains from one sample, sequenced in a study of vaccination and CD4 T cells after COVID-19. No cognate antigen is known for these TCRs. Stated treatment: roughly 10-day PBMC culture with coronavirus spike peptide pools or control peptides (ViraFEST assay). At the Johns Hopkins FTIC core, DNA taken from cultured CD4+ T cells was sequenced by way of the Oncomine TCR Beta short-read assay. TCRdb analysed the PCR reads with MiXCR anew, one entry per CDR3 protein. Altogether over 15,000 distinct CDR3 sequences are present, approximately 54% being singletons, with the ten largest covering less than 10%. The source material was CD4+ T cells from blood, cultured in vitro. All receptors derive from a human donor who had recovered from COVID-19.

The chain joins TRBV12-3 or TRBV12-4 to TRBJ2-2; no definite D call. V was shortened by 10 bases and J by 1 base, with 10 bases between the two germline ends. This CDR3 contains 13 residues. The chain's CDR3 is CATMVGNTGELFF. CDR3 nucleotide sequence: TGTGCCACGATGGTGGGGAACACCGGGGAGCTGTTTTTT.

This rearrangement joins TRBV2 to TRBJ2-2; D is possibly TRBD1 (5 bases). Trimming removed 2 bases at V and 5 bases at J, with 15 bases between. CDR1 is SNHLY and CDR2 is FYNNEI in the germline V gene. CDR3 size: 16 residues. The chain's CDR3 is CASSERSRVGTGELFF. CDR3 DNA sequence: TGTGCCAGCAGTGAACGGTCCAGGGTGGGTACCGGGGAGCTGTTTTTT.

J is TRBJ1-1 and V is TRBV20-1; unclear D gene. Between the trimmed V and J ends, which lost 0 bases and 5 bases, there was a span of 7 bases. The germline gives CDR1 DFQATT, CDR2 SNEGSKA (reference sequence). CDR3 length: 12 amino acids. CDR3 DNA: TGCAGTGCTAGAGATGGCGGGACTGAAGCTTTCTTT. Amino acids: CSARDGGTEAFF.

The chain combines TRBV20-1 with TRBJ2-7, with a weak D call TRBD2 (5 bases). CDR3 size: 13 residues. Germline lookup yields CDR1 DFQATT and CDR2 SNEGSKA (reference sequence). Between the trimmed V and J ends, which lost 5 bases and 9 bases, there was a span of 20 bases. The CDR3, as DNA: TGCAGTGCTCTCCCCCGGACTCCCGGAGGGCAGTACTTC. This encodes CSALPRTPGGQYF.

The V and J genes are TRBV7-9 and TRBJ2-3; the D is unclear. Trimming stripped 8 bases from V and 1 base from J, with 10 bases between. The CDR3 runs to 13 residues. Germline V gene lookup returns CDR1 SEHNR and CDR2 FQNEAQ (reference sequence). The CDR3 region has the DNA TGTGCCAGCCGTGTCGAGGGCACAGATACGCAGTATTTT. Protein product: CASRVEGTDTQYF.

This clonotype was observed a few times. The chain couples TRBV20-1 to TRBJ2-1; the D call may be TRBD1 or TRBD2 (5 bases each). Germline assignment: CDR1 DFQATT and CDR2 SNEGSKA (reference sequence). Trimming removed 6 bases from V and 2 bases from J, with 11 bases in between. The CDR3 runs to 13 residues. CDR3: CSAWGRPYNEQFF. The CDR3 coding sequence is TGCAGTGCCTGGGGACGGCCCTACAATGAGCAGTTCTTC.

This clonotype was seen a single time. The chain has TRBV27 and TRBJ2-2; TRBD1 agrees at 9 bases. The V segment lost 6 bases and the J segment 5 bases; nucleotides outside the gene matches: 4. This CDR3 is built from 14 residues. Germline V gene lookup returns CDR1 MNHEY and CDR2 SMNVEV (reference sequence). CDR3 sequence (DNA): TGTGCCAGCAGCGCCGGGACAGGGACCGGGGAGCTGTTTTTT. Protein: CASSAGTGTGELFF.

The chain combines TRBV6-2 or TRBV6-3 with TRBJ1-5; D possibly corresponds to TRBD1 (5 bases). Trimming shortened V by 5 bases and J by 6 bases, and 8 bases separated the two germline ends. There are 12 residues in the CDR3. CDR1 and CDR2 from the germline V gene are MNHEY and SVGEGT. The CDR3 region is CASSDRLQPQHF. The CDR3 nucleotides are TGTGCCAGCAGTGACAGACTTCAGCCCCAGCATTTT.

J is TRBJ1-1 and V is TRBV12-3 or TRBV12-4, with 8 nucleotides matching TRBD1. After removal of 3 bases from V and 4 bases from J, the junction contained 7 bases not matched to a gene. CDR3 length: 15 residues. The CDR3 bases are TGTGCCAGCAGTTTCCAGGGGGCGGATGTCACTGAAGCTTTCTTT. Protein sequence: CASSFQGADVTEAFF.

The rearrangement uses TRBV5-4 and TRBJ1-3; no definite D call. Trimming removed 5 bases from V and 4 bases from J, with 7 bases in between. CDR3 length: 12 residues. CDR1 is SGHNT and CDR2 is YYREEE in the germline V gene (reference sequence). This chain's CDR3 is CASRGAGNTIYF. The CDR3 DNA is TGTGCCAGCAGGGGTGCGGGAAACACCATATATTTT.

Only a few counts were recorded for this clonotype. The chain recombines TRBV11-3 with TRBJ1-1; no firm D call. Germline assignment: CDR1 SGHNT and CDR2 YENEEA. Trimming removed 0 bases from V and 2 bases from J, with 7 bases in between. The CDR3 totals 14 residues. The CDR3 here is CASSLEWTNTEAFF. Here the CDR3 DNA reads TGTGCCAGCAGCTTAGAGTGGACTAACACTGAAGCTTTCTTT.

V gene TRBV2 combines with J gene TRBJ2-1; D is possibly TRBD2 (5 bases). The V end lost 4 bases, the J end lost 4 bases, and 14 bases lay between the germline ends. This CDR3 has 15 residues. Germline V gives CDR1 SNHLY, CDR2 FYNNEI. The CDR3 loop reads CASSGGPALYNEQFF. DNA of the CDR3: TGTGCCAGCAGTGGCGGGCCAGCCCTTTACAATGAGCAGTTCTTC.

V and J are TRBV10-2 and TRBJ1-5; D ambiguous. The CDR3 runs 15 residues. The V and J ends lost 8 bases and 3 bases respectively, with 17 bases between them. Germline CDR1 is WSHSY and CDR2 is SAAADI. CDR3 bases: TGCGCCAGCCGCCCCTCGATCCGGGACAATCAGCCCCAGCATTTT. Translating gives CASRPSIRDNQPQHF.

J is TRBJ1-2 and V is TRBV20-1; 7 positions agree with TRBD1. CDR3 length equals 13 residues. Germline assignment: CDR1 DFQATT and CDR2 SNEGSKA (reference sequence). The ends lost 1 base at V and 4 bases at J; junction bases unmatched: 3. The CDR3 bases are TGCAGTGCTAGAGTGAGGACAGGCTATGGCTACACCTTC. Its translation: CSARVRTGYGYTF.

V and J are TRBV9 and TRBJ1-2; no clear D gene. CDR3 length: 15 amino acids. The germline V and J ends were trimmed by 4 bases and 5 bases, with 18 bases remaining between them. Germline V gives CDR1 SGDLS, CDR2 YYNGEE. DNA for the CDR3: TGTGCCAGCAGCTCCGCGAGAGGGAAGACATATGGCTACACCTTC. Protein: CASSSARGKTYGYTF.

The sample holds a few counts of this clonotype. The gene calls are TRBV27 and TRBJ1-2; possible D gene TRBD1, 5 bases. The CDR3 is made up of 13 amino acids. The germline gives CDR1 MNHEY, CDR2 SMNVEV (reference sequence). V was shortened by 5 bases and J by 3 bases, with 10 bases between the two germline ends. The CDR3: CASSPQEYYGYTF. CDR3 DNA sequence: TGTGCCAGCAGTCCACAGGAGTACTATGGCTACACCTTC.

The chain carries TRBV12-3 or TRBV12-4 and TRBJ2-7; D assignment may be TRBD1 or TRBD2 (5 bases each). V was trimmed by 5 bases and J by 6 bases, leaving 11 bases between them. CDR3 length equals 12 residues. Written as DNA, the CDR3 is TGTGCCAGCAGTGTGAGGGGCGCCGAGCAGTACTTC. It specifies CASSVRGAEQYF.

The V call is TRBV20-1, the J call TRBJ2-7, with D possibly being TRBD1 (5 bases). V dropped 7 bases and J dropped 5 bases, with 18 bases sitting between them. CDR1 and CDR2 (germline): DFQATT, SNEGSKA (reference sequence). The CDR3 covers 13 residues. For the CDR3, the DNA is TGCAGTGTATACAGGCTAGGTATGAACGAGCAGTACTTC. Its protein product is CSVYRLGMNEQYF.

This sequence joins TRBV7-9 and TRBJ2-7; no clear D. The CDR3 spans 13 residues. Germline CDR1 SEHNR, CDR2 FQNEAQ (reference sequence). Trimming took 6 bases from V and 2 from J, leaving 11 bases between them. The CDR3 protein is CASSWADTYEQYF. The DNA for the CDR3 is TGTGCCAGCAGTTGGGCAGATACCTACGAGCAGTACTTC. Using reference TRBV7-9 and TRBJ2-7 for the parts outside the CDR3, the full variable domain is DTGVSQNPRHKITKRGQNVTFRCDPISEHNRLYWYRQTLGQGPEFLTYFQNEAQLEKSRLLSDRFSAERPKGSFSTLEIQRTEQGDSAMYLCASSWADTYEQYFGPGTRLTVT.

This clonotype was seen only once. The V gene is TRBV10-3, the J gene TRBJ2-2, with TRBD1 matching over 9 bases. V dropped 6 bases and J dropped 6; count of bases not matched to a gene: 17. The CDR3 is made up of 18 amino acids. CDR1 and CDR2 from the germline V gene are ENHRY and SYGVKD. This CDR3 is CAISKDFPDRGRAGELFF. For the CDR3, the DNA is TGTGCCATCAGCAAGGATTTTCCAGACAGGGGGAGGGCCGGGGAGCTGTTTTTT.